The T cell receptor (beta chain) under discussion was sequenced for a study of identical twins (dated by TCRdb to 2016 to 2018). A note on the overall study: TCR alpha and beta repertoires from monozygotic twins, unrelated adults of various ages and cord blood were deep-sequenced to test whether fetal clonotypes persist. To rule out contamination, replicate twin experiments were performed at different times with different library preparation protocols. Broader findings and caveats from the paper: Invariant T cells such as MAIT and iNKT could partly confound zero-insertion analyses, though diverse VJ usage argued against this for most clonotypes. Conclusions relied on cross-sectional statistical analysis, since the same donors could not be followed over many years. Out-of-frame TCR alpha sequences shared between twins showed an excess of low generation-probability sequences compared with coincidental sharing between unrelated individuals. Recombination models systematically underestimated out-of-frame TCR alpha sharing in monozygotic twins but agreed with sharing between unrelated individuals. Fewer insertions were carried by abundant cord blood beta clonotypes, a similar but weaker trend appeared in young adult naive repertoires, and no such trend appeared in memory repertoires. The excess sharing between twins in beta out-of-frame sequences was weaker because fewer shared sequences reduced the signal-to-noise ratio.

Every donor was a healthy Caucasian. The twin cohort consisted of three pairs of female monozygotic twins, all aged 18 to 29 years. Positive isolation kits from Invitrogen were used to isolate CD4+ and CD8+ T cell populations. This clonotype has just a few counts. The clone's antigen remains unknown. Nothing much larger sits one base from this clone, and base qualities are not available. The germline V gene gives CDR1 as WSHSY and CDR2 as SAAADI. CDR3 length: 14 amino acids, cysteine to phenylalanine. CDR3 DNA only is kept here, 42 bases in frame from base 1. V is clipped by 3 bases and J by 7 bases, and the sequence between their germline boundaries is 10 bases long. Library method: 5' RACE. These reads were obtained on an Illumina HiSeq 2000. A universal primer binding site was added through template switching, and the final cDNA carried a unique molecular identifier so that TCR cDNA molecules could be counted accurately. Specific primers in the conserved constant-segment region were used to synthesize first-strand cDNA for TCR alpha and beta chains. To control for contamination, every cDNA library was double barcoded, receiving both a SMART-Mk sample barcode and Illumina barcodes. TruSeq adapter sequences, together with Illumina sample barcodes, were added in two successive PCR steps. TCR alpha and beta cDNA libraries were sequenced on the Illumina HiSeq platform with custom primers. The source study handled its data this way. Raw reads were processed with MiGEC to extract unique molecular identifiers, and MiXCR was used to determine CDR3 positions. Recombination models were inferred per individual with the repgenHMM and IGoR tools using an EM algorithm. The analysis of shared clonotypes was done with the tcR package in R, with sharing normalized by the product of cloneset sizes. To study raw recombination free of thymic and clonal selection effects, out-of-frame nonproductive sequences were analyzed. In-frame beta chains were kept once TCRdb had trimmed the public reads at Q25 with fastp and called clones with MiXCR. CDR3 protein duplicates are merged, each entry listing the most common genes and DNA. These V and J calls rely on TCRdb rather than the paper's analysis. The sample includes about 530,000 distinct CDR3 sequences, with approximately 20% observed a single time. In total, the top ten clones hold about 0.5% of the sample.

This same sample was also taken into another study, of yellow fever vaccine responses in identical twins. According to the second study: According to the authors, the vaccine-induced T cell response in identical twins seemed to be partly convergent and partly specific to each individual. Focusing on identical twins, the study followed the T cell clones that responded to the vaccine, and did so with precision.

Sequencing used CD4+ T cells sorted from blood. The receptor chain draws on TRBV10-2 and TRBJ1-6, with the D gene not confidently named. This sequence was found in a woman between 18 and 29 years old in good health. The CDR3 region: CASSDPSVNSPLHF. The sequenced DNA is TGCGCCAGCAGTGATCCCTCGGTAAATTCACCCCTCCACTTT.